Listed below are T cell receptor beta chains from one sample, sequenced in a study of cytomegalovirus exposure and HLA in healthy donors. Measured with immunoSEQ multiplex PCR; TCRdb has only the in-frame clones, and not every one. The sample holds 100,000 to 150,000 clones, roughly 77% seen once. The sample consisted of PBMCs. Every receptor here comes from a young woman in good health and CMV-seronegative. Both conserved end residues are part of each CDR3. The D gene is left open where the match is weak. Not every row has a clone size; where given, it reads once, few, many or a size class.

D,J,size,V,DNA,CDR3
TRBD1,TRBJ1-5,.,TRBV11-2,TGTGCCAGCAGCTTAAGACAGGGGAAGAGGAATCAGCCCCAGCATTTT,CASSLRQGKRNQPQHF
.,TRBJ2-7,.,TRBV4-1,TGCGCCAGCAGCCAAGGTCCGGGGCGGGGGACACACTCCTACGAGCAGTACTTC,CASSQGPGRGTHSYEQYF
.,TRBJ1-1,.,TRBV18,TGTGCCAGCTCCCCCCTGGTAGAGGGTGCTGAAGCTTTCTTT,CASSPLVEGAEAFF
TRBD1,TRBJ1-5,.,TRBV27,TGTGCCAGCAGCCGATACCGGACAGGGTCGTATAGCAATCAGCCCCAGCATTTT,CASSRYRTGSYSNQPQHF
.,TRBJ2-7,.,TRBV30,TGTGCCTGGAAGGAGAAGGGGGGAGGGCCCTACGAGCAGTACTTC,CAWKEKGGGPYEQYF
.,TRBJ1-1,once,TRBV18,TGTGCCAGCTCACCACCCGTGAACACTGAAGCTTTCTTT,CASSPPVNTEAFF
.,TRBJ2-7,.,TRBV6-1,TGTGCCAGCAGTGAATCCGGAACAGGGTCCTACGAGCAGTACTTC,CASSESGTGSYEQYF
TRBD1,TRBJ2-7,.,TRBV29-1,TGCAGCGTTGTACAGGGGCTTACCTACGAGCAGTACTTC,CSVVQGLTYEQYF
.,TRBJ1-2,few,TRBV2,TGTGCCAGCAGAGGGACACTCGGGCCCTATGGCTACACCTTC,CASRGTLGPYGYTF
TRBD1,TRBJ1-2,.,TRBV25-1,TGTGCCAGCACCGGACAGGGGTTCTCTGGCTACACCTTC,CASTGQGFSGYTF
TRBD2,TRBJ2-1,.,TRBV19,TGTGCCAGTAGTATAGAGGGACTAGCGGGCTACAATGAGCAGTTCTTC,CASSIEGLAGYNEQFF
TRBD1,TRBJ2-7,.,TRBV5-1,TGCGCCAGCAGCTTCGGGACAGCTTTCTACGAGCAGTACTTC,CASSFGTAFYEQYF
.,TRBJ1-1,.,TRBV19,TGTGCCAGTAGTAATTGGGGCATTGATACTGAAGCTTTCTTT,CASSNWGIDTEAFF
TRBD1,TRBJ1-4,once,TRBV15,TGTGCCACCAGCAGCCAAAGAGGGGGCAGTGAAAAACTGTTTTTT,CATSSQRGGSEKLFF
TRBD2,TRBJ2-7,.,TRBV7-2,TGTGCCAGCAGCCCCTGGGCGGGGGGGTCCTACGAGCAGTACTTC,CASSPWAGGSYEQYF
.,TRBJ1-2,.,TRBV20-1,TGCAGTGCTACACTTCAAATCGGCTACACCTTC,CSATLQIGYTF
TRBD2,TRBJ2-3,.,TRBV7-2,TGTGCCAGCGCCCTGAGCGGGAGGATTGGAGATACGCAGTATTTT,CASALSGRIGDTQYF
.,TRBJ2-7,.,TRBV29-1,TGCAGCGTTCGAACAGTGAACGCCTACGAGCAGTACTTC,CSVRTVNAYEQYF
.,TRBJ1-2,.,TRBV2,TGTGCCAGCAGGGACCCCGCCACAGGGACGGTAAAAGGCTACACCTTC,CASRDPATGTVKGYTF
.,TRBJ2-5,.,TRBV7-9,TGTGCCAGCAGCTTAGCCCCCGTTCAAGAGACCCAGTACTTC,CASSLAPVQETQYF
.,TRBJ2-7,.,TRBV5-1,TGCGCCAGCAGCTCCTCCGGGATCGACGAGCAGTACTTC,CASSSSGIDEQYF
.,TRBJ1-1,.,TRBV19,TGTGCCAGTAGTGGGGCCACTGAAGCTTTCTTT,CASSGATEAFF
.,TRBJ1-2,.,TRBV15,TGTGCCACCAGCAGAGATCGCGGGGCCTATGGCTACACCTTC,CATSRDRGAYGYTF
.,TRBJ2-3,.,TRBV6-6,TGTGCCAGCAGTTACAACCCGGGCACAGATACGCAGTATTTT,CASSYNPGTDTQYF
.,TRBJ2-5,.,TRBV7-2,TGTGCCAGCAGCTTACAGGAAAGAGCCCAGTACTTC,CASSLQERAQYF
TRBD2,TRBJ2-1,.,TRBV11-3,TGTGCCAGCAGCTTACTCCTAGCGGGAGGGGGTGGCGATGAGCAGTTCTTC,CASSLLLAGGGGDEQFF